Below, 25 T cell receptor beta chains from the same sample are listed, as sequenced in a study of T cell repertoires in cytomegalovirus infection (dated by TCRdb to about 2019). Sequencing took place on an Illumina HiSeq 1500. TCRdb took the public reads, trimmed them with fastp at Q25, ran MiXCR for clone calling and kept in-frame beta chains. Each record represents a unique CDR3 protein, reported with the most common genes and DNA among its rows. For this sample there are around 130,000 distinct CDR3 sequences; more than 20% appear just once. Around 32% of the sample rests with the top ten. These TCRs are of unknown antigen specificity. Input material: PBMCs, sequenced either directly or after in vitro stimulation (not recorded which). The source is a human donor in good health (CMV status not recorded). Some clones in this sample may be carry-over from other donors' samples.

This clonotype was observed a few times. The chain is built from TRBV6-5 and TRBJ2-1, with TRBD1 matching over 7 bases. Germline V gene sequence: CDR1 MNHEY, CDR2 SVGAGI. J lost 6 bases, V lost 10 bases, and 12 bases had no gene match. This CDR3 contains 14 residues. CDR3 region: CATSITGVPNEQFF. CDR3 nucleotide sequence: TGTGCCACCTCGATTACAGGGGTCCCCAATGAGCAGTTCTTC.

The V call is TRBV6-6, the J call TRBJ1-1, with 7 bases that match TRBD1. The V gene's germline CDR1 is MNHNY and CDR2 SVGAGI (reference sequence). This CDR3 spans 15 amino acids. J was trimmed by 2 bases and V by 5 bases; bases with no gene match: 8. The CDR3 nucleotides read TGTGCCAGCAGTACTCACAGGGGAGGAAACACTGAAGCTTTCTTT. This gives the protein CASSTHRGGNTEAFF.

The chain combines TRBV6-4 with TRBJ2-6, with D hard to call. CDR3 length: 14 amino acids. The germline V and J ends were trimmed by 6 bases and 0 bases, with 6 bases remaining between them. Germline-derived CDR1 and CDR2 are MRHNA and SNTAGT. The CDR3 coding sequence is TGTGCCAGCAGAAGAAACTCTGGGGCCAACGTCCTGACTTTC. It yields the protein CASRRNSGANVLTF.

The chain employs TRBV18 and TRBJ2-3; D unclear. CDR1 is KGHSH and CDR2 is LQKENI in the germline V gene. The CDR3 extends over 13 amino acids. V gave up 2 bases and J gave up 10 bases, with 13 bases separating them. CDR3 protein: CASSPTLGDPQYF. CDR3 in DNA: TGTGCCAGCTCACCAACCTTAGGCGATCCGCAGTATTTT.

The CDR3 is CSARDFSGTDTQYF. The CDR3 nucleotides read TGCAGTGCTAGAGACTTCAGCGGGACCGATACGCAGTATTTT. J is TRBJ2-3 and V is TRBV20-1; 7 nucleotides line up with TRBD2. The CDR3 length is 14 residues. The V segment lost 0 bases and the J segment 6 bases; nucleotides outside the gene matches: 6. CDR1 is DFQATT, CDR2 SNEGSKA, per germline (reference sequence).

J is TRBJ1-1 and V is TRBV7-2; D possibly corresponds to TRBD1 (6 bases). V shed 5 bases and J shed 8 bases, with 15 bases lying between them. The CDR3 covers 13 residues. CDR1 is SGHTA and CDR2 is FQGNSA in the germline V gene. The CDR3 loop is CASSPRGGSEAFF. The CDR3 region has the DNA TGTGCCAGCAGCCCTAGGGGGGGCAGCGAAGCTTTCTTT.

Points on this clonotype: A much larger clone is a single base away; this may be a read error. This chain uses TRBV6-2 or TRBV6-3 with TRBJ1-4, with 7 bases fitting TRBD1. The CDR3 has 15 amino acids. Germline trimming cut 9 bases from V and 8 bases from J; bases unmatched to any gene: 15. Germline CDR1 is MNHEY and CDR2 is SVGEGT. CDR3 DNA: TGTGCCAGAAGTACGTCGACAGGGTGGGGGGAAAAACTGTTTTTT. As protein: CARSTSTGWGEKLFF.

The chain joins TRBV27 to TRBJ2-1; a possible D gene is TRBD2 (5 bases). CDR3 length: 12 residues. Trimming removed 7 bases at V and 6 bases at J, with 10 bases between. Germline CDR1 reads MNHEY; CDR2 reads SMNVEV (reference sequence). The CDR3 DNA reads as TGTGCCAGCACTACGGGAACCAATGAGCAGTTCTTC. It codes for CASTTGTNEQFF.

At least ten counts were recorded for this clonotype. J is TRBJ2-7 and V is TRBV7-2; 9 positions match TRBD2. The CDR3 runs to 15 residues. The trim removed 0 bases at V and 4 bases at J, leaving 4 bases unmatched. The germline gives CDR1 SGHTA, CDR2 FQGNSA. This CDR3 reads CASSLALAGRYEQYF. Written as DNA, the CDR3 is TGTGCCAGCAGCTTAGCTCTAGCGGGACGATACGAGCAGTACTTC.

This chain links TRBV29-1 with TRBJ1-5, with D tentatively TRBD1 (6 bases). V lost 6 bases to trimming and J lost 5 bases, with 20 bases between them. Germline V CDR1 and CDR2: SQVTM, ANQGSEA. The CDR3 is made up of 15 amino acids. CDR3 nucleotides: TGCAGCGTAGGAGACCCAGGGGATGGTGATCAGCCCCAGCATTTT. Amino acids: CSVGDPGDGDQPQHF.

The gene calls are TRBV29-1 and TRBJ1-1, with D hard to call. Per germline, CDR1 SQVTM and CDR2 ANQGSEA. The CDR3 extends over 15 amino acids. V was pared by 5 bases and J by 4 bases, with 20 bases between. CDR3 protein: CSVFGIPNLITEAFF. CDR3 sequence (DNA): TGCAGCGTTTTCGGAATACCGAACCTGATCACTGAAGCTTTCTTT.

The sample holds a few counts of this clonotype. This chain joins TRBV6-5 and TRBJ1-4; 7 nucleotides line up with TRBD1. J lost 0 bases, V lost 2 bases, and 9 bases had no gene match. Germline lookup yields CDR1 MNHEY and CDR2 SVGAGI. The CDR3 consists of 18 residues. This chain's CDR3 is CASSYRGLVLATNEKLFF. CDR3 bases: TGTGCCAGCAGTTACAGGGGGCTTGTCCTCGCAACTAATGAAAAACTGTTTTTT.

This clonotype was counted between two and nine times. This chain uses TRBV7-2 with TRBJ2-1; maybe TRBD2 (6 bases). The germline V gene encodes CDR1 SGHTA and CDR2 FQGNSA. The V gene lost 4 bases and the J gene lost 9 bases, with 19 bases spanning the gap. The CDR3 loop spans 15 amino acids. The CDR3 reads CASSSRLEMYGEQFF. The CDR3 nucleotides are TGTGCCAGCAGCTCCAGACTAGAAATGTATGGTGAGCAGTTCTTC.

This clonotype turned up a few times. The chain carries TRBV6-2 or TRBV6-3 and TRBJ2-2, with 10 bases identical to TRBD2. Germline V gene sequence: CDR1 MNHEY, CDR2 SVGEGT. The trim removed 8 bases at V and 5 bases at J, leaving 11 bases unmatched. The CDR3 is 16 residues long. CDR3: CASRGGSSGRTGELFF. The DNA for the CDR3 is TGTGCCAGCCGTGGTGGTTCTAGCGGGAGAACCGGGGAGCTGTTTTTT.

This clonotype was recorded at least ten times. This sequence joins TRBV7-2 and TRBJ2-7; D gene ambiguous. The length of the CDR3 is 12 residues. The germline V gene encodes CDR1 SGHTA and CDR2 FQGNSA. V was pared by 2 bases and J by 5 bases, with 7 bases between. As DNA, the CDR3 is TGTGCCAGCAGCTTATTAGGGAACGAGCAGTACTTC. The encoded protein is CASSLLGNEQYF.

The chain has TRBV7-9 and TRBJ1-2; D gene unclear. V shed 4 bases and J shed 12 bases, with 15 bases lying between them. The germline V gene encodes CDR1 SEHNR and CDR2 FQNEAQ (reference sequence). The CDR3 contains 12 residues. CDR3 loop: CASSSESGNDTF. The CDR3 coding sequence is TGTGCCAGCAGCTCCGAGTCGGGAAATGACACCTTC.

This clonotype was counted at least ten times. V and J are TRBV12-3 or TRBV12-4 and TRBJ2-1, with D possibly matching TRBD2 (6 bases). Trimming took off 6 bases at V and 0 bases at J, with 15 bases between the two ends. The CDR3 is 16 amino acids. CDR3 nucleotide sequence: TGTGCCAGCAGCACTCAGCGGGCCTCCTCCTACAATGAGCAGTTCTTC. It is translated as CASSTQRASSYNEQFF.

The table lists this clonotype with many counts. The chain carries TRBV7-2 and TRBJ2-1, with 13 nucleotides matching TRBD2. This CDR3 has 15 residues. Germline V lookup: CDR1 SGHTA, CDR2 FQGNSA. The trim removed 3 bases at V and 5 bases at J, leaving 1 base unmatched. CDR3 nucleotide sequence: TGTGCCAGCAGCTTGGGACTAGCGGGGAACAATGAGCAGTTCTTC. This codes for CASSLGLAGNNEQFF.

Many counts were recorded for this clonotype. The CDR3 reads CASRTTEPLAKNIQYF. Here the CDR3 DNA reads TGTGCCAGCAGAACTACTGAACCCTTAGCCAAAAACATTCAGTACTTC. This chain uses TRBV28 with TRBJ2-4; no clear D. The CDR3 runs 16 residues. Trimming cost V 6 bases and J 0 bases, with 15 bases left between them. Germline values: CDR1 MDHEN, CDR2 SYDVKM.

This clonotype came up a few times. The chain has TRBV27 and TRBJ2-3, with D unresolved. V lost 5 bases, J lost 4 bases, and 10 bases lay in between. This CDR3 has 13 amino acids. Germline-derived CDR1 and CDR2 are MNHEY and SMNVEV (reference sequence). The CDR3 DNA follows: TGTGCCAGCAGTCCCGCATCTGCAGATACGCAGTATTTT. It codes for CASSPASADTQYF.

This chain uses TRBV6-5 with TRBJ1-2; TRBD1 might be the D (5 bases). Deletions cut 8 bases from V and 5 bases from J, with 15 bases between. The CDR3 totals 13 residues. CDR1 is MNHEY and CDR2 is SVGAGI in the germline V gene. Here the CDR3 reads CASLQGSGYGYTF. The CDR3 DNA is TGTGCCAGCCTCCAGGGTTCTGGGTATGGCTACACCTTC.

The J gene is TRBJ2-7, the V gene TRBV10-3; tentative D call: TRBD1 (7 bases). The CDR3 runs to 12 residues. Germline V gives CDR1 ENHRY, CDR2 SYGVKD. V was trimmed by 5 bases and J by 4 bases, leaving 9 bases between them. The chain's CDR3 is CAISPGGYEQYF. CDR3 DNA: TGTGCCATCAGTCCAGGGGGGTACGAGCAGTACTTC.

This clonotype turned up a few times. The J gene is TRBJ2-1, the V gene TRBV28, with D possibly matching TRBD2 (6 bases). Trimming stripped 7 bases from V and 5 bases from J, with 18 bases between. The germline V gene has CDR1 MDHEN and CDR2 SYDVKM. The CDR3 is 15 residues long. CDR3 sequence reads: CASTTAQEGNNEQFF. The CDR3 bases are TGTGCCAGCACCACCGCCCAGGAGGGTAACAATGAGCAGTTCTTC.

The chain couples TRBV30 to TRBJ1-3, with no clear D. Germline CDR1 is GTSNPN and CDR2 is SVGIG (reference sequence). Trimming removed 3 bases from V and 0 bases from J, with 6 bases in between. This CDR3 comprises 13 residues. CDR3 residues: CAWSHSSGNTIYF. CDR3 nucleotide sequence: TGTGCCTGGAGCCATAGCTCTGGAAACACCATATATTTT. The variable domain in full, with the rest retrieved from reference TRBV30 and TRBJ1-3, is SQTIHQWPATLVQPVGSPLSLECTVEGTSNPNLYWYRQAAGRGLQLLFYSVGIGQISSEVPQNLSASRPQDRQFILSSKKLLLSDSGFYLCAWSHSSGNTIYFGEGSWLTVV.

CDR3 nucleotides: TGTGCCAGCAGCTTGGCCGGCCCGAGCACTGAAGCTTTCTTT. It yields the protein CASSLAGPSTEAFF. This rearrangement joins TRBV5-5 to TRBJ1-1; D not resolved. V lost 0 bases, J lost 4 bases, and 10 bases lay in between. Germline values: CDR1 SGHKS, CDR2 YYEKEE (reference sequence). This CDR3 has 14 amino acids.